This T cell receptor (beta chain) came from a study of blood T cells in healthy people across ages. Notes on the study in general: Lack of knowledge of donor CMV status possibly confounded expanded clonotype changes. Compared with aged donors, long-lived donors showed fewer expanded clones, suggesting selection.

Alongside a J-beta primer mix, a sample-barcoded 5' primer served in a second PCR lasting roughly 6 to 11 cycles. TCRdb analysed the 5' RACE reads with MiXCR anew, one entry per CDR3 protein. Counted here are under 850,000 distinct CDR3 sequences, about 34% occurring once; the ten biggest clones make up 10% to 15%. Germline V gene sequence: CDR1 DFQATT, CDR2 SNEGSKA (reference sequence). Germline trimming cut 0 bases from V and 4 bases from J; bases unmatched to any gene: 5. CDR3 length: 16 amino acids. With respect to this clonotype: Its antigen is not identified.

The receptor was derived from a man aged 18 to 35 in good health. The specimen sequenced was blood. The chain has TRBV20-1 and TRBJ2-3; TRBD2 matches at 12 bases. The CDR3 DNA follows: TGCAGTGCTAGAGACGACCTAGCGGGGGGGCCAGATACGCAGTATTTT. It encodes CSARDDLAGGPDTQYF.